In its sample, the clone carrying this T cell receptor beta chain was seen a few times. This specimen belongs to a study of blood T cell repertoires in COVID-19. In the study overall: PBMCs, B-cell-depleted T cells, or T cells provided the cDNA or gDNA that made up the material.

TCRdb keeps only in-frame clones here, not all; method: immunoSEQ multiplex PCR. The sample shows approximately 100,000 clones, around 89% of them seen only once. The specimen was peripheral blood. The TCR originated in a human donor in a cohort sampled during active COVID-19.

CDR3 coding DNA: TGTGCCAGCAGTTTCAGACAGGGGGCCCACGAGCAGTACTTC. Translation: CASSFRQGAHEQYF. V and J are TRBV27 and TRBJ2-7; 10 bases are shared with TRBD1. Germline CDR1 MNHEY, CDR2 SMNVEV (reference sequence). The CDR3 consists of 14 residues. With 3 bases clipped from V and 5 bases from J, the junction kept 4 bases outside the gene matches.